A single sample is the source of the 8 T cell receptor beta chains below, sequenced in a study of blood T cell repertoires in COVID-19. TCRdb keeps only in-frame clones here, not all; method: immunoSEQ multiplex PCR. The profile shows 150,000 to 250,000 clones, 70% to 85% of them singletons. Sample: peripheral blood. The receptors shown here come from a human donor with acute or convalescent COVID-19. The donor label of this sample is uncertain.

The V call is TRBV3-1 (or the pseudogene TRBV3-2), the J call TRBJ2-7; TRBD2 matches at 14 bases. This CDR3 is 17 amino acids long. V was pared by 3 bases and J by 3 bases, with 7 bases of the junction left unmatched. The germline V gene encodes CDR1 LGHDT and CDR2 YNNKEL (reference sequence). The CDR3 region has the DNA TGTGCCAGCAGCCAGGGGACTAGCGGGGGTGGCGGCTACGAGCAGTACTTC. Translation gives CASSQGTSGGGGYEQYF.

The gene calls are TRBV29-1 and TRBJ2-5; maybe TRBD2 (6 bases). CDR1 and CDR2 (germline): SQVTM, ANQGSEA. The CDR3 consists of 15 residues. V gave up 4 bases and J gave up 0 bases, with 15 bases separating them. CDR3 in amino acids: CSVGLVGRHQETQYF. CDR3 nucleotides: TGCAGCGTTGGATTGGTAGGGAGGCACCAAGAGACCCAGTACTTC.

The genes are TRBV10-3 and TRBJ1-5, with 8 bases that match TRBD1. V trimming: 2 bases; J trimming: 6 bases; junction bases outside the gene matches: 6. CDR3 size: 15 residues. Germline values: CDR1 ENHRY, CDR2 SYGVKD. CDR3 coding DNA: TGTGCCATCAGTGAGGGGACAGGCGGGGGTCAGCCCCAGCATTTT. Its protein is CAISEGTGGGQPQHF.

The CDR3 is CASSVAPSGQPQHF. Written as DNA, the CDR3 is TGTGCCAGCAGCGTAGCCCCCTCGGGACAGCCCCAGCATTTT. The chain links TRBV9 to TRBJ1-5; unclear D gene. CDR3 length equals 14 residues. The germline V gene encodes CDR1 SGDLS and CDR2 YYNGEE. V lost 0 bases and J lost 7, with 11 bases in between. Combining the CDR3 with reference TRBV9 and TRBJ1-5 gives the whole variable domain DSGVTQTPKHLITATGQRVTLRCSPRSGDLSVYWYQQSLDQGLQFLIQYYNGEERAKGNILERFSAQQFPDLHSELNLSSLELGDSALYFCASSVAPSGQPQHFGDGTRLSIL.

This chain links TRBV3-1 (or the pseudogene TRBV3-2) with TRBJ2-7; the match to TRBD1 covers 11 bases. CDR1 and CDR2 (germline): LGHDT, YNNKEL (reference sequence). This CDR3 has 14 residues. V shed 6 bases, J shed 6 bases, and the junction held 7 bases outside the gene matches. As DNA, the CDR3 is TGTGCCAGCAGGGCCCCGGACAGGGGGCGCGAGCAGTACTTC. It yields the protein CASRAPDRGREQYF.

The chain is built from TRBV7-2 and TRBJ2-7, with TRBD2 matching 7 bases. CDR3 length: 13 amino acids. Per the germline V gene, CDR1 is SGHTA and CDR2 is FQGNSA. The V segment lost 5 bases and the J segment 0 bases; nucleotides outside the gene matches: 1. The CDR3 is CASSRTSSYEQYF. The CDR3 DNA follows: TGTGCCAGCAGCCGGACTAGCTCCTACGAGCAGTACTTC. The full variable domain, in which reference TRBV7-2 and TRBJ2-7 provide the parts outside the CDR3, is GAGVSQSPSNKVTEKGKDVELRCDPISGHTALYWYRQSLGQGLEFLIYFQGNSAPDKSGLPSDRFSAERTGGSVSTLTIQRTQQEDSAVYLCASSRTSSYEQYFGPGTRLTVT.

This chain connects TRBV7-8 to TRBJ1-6, with D uncertain. CDR1 and CDR2 (germline): SGHVS, FQNEAQ. The CDR3 is 19 residues long. The V end was cut by 2 bases, the J end by 2 bases, with 19 bases between. This CDR3 reads CASSLRAGRQDAYNSPLHF. The CDR3 DNA sequence: TGTGCCAGCAGCTTAAGAGCTGGGAGGCAGGACGCCTATAATTCACCCCTCCACTTT.

This sequence joins TRBV21-1 and TRBJ1-2. TRBV21-1 is an annotated pseudogene. CDR3 length: 16 residues. In DNA form, the CDR3 reads TGTGCCAGCAGCAGACGTGCGACTGATTATAACTATGGCTACACCTTC. This codes for CASSRRATDYNYGYTF.